This entry features one TCR beta chain sequence. Generated by immunoSEQ multiplex PCR, the TCRdb table keeps only in-frame clones and is missing some. The table shows approximately 1,000,000 clones, with 77% occurring only once. The source of the sample is a study of shared clonotypes between healthy human individuals. Germline V gives CDR1 SEHNR, CDR2 FQNEAQ (reference sequence). The CDR3 extends over 14 amino acids. Trimming cost V 1 base and J 3 bases, with 9 bases left between them. The sequenced material came from memory CD4+ T cells from PBMCs. Subset reported: CD45RA-negative fraction. This sequence joins TRBV7-9 and TRBJ1-2; D remains ambiguous. The receptor was isolated from a man in his late teens or twenties in good health. Some clones in this sample may be carry-over from other donors' samples. This CDR3 is CASSLGQAYYGYTF. Written as DNA, the CDR3 is TGTGCCAGCAGCTTAGGGCAGGCCTACTATGGCTACACCTTC.